This T cell receptor (beta chain) was sequenced during a study of blood T cell repertoires in COVID-19. About the research overall: Whether acute or convalescent, the COVID-19 samples came from the United States, Italy and Spain. The cDNA or gDNA used as material had been derived from T cells, B-cell-depleted T cells, or PBMCs.

Original processing methods: Amplifying reference gene primers gave estimates of nucleated cell counts. The assay was immunoSEQ multiplex PCR, and TCRdb's table has in-frame clones only and misses some. V, J and clone size derive from that table, while D and trimming were established from the DNA sequence. The sample contains a few hundred thousand clones, approximately 86% of which appear only once. The germline gives CDR1 SQVTM, CDR2 ANQGSEA. This CDR3 comprises 13 residues. Losses at the gene ends were 2 bases for V and 2 bases for J; bases not matched to a gene: 3. Seattle researchers signed up patients amid active infection and tracked them longitudinally.

The sequenced sample consisted of peripheral blood. This sequence originates from an older woman with COVID-19, enrolled during active disease. The V gene is TRBV29-1, the J gene TRBJ2-7, with 7 bases lining up with TRBD1. Here the CDR3 reads CSVETQGAYEQYF. As DNA, the CDR3 is TGCAGCGTTGAAACGCAGGGGGCCTACGAGCAGTACTTC.